The 28 T cell receptor beta chains below come from one sample, sequenced in a study of cytomegalovirus exposure and HLA in healthy donors. It was with 60 Vbeta and 13 Jbeta primers that the PCR ran. TCRdb keeps only in-frame clones here, not all; method: immunoSEQ multiplex PCR. The sample has fewer than 150,000 clones; 70% to 80% are singletons. What was sequenced was PBMCs. Every receptor here comes from a woman in her thirties or forties in good health and CMV-seropositive.

In this sample, this clone turned up once. J is TRBJ2-2 and V is TRBV30, with D possibly being TRBD1 (5 bases). Germline loops: CDR1 GTSNPN, CDR2 SVGIG (reference sequence). CDR3 length equals 14 residues. V gave up 3 bases and J gave up 0 bases, with 8 bases separating them. The CDR3 coding sequence is TGTGCCTGGAGGAAGACAGCGAACACCGGGGAGCTGTTTTTT. Its translation is CAWRKTANTGELFF.

This chain connects TRBV13 to TRBJ2-7; D might be TRBD1 (6 bases). V was shortened by 3 bases and J by 1 base, with 13 bases between the two germline ends. Germline V lookup: CDR1 PRHDT, CDR2 FYEKMQ (reference sequence). The CDR3 runs 15 residues. The CDR3 region is CASSFRQVRSYEQYF. The CDR3 DNA follows: TGTGCCAGCAGCTTTCGACAGGTCAGGTCCTACGAGCAGTACTTC.

The V gene is TRBV6-1, the J gene TRBJ2-4, with 12 nucleotides matching TRBD1. This CDR3 comprises 21 residues. Per germline, CDR1 MNHNS and CDR2 SASEGT. V dropped 1 base and J dropped 4; count of bases not matched to a gene: 17. CDR3 residues: CASSEGGQGASGRGRKNIQYF. CDR3 nucleotide sequence: TGTGCCAGCAGTGAAGGGGGACAGGGGGCTAGCGGGCGGGGTCGAAAAAACATTCAGTACTTC.

V and J are TRBV12-5 and TRBJ2-7, with D perhaps matching TRBD1 (6 bases). V was shortened by 7 bases and J by 2 bases, with 9 bases between the two germline ends. The CDR3 is made up of 12 amino acids. The V gene's germline CDR1 is LGHNT and CDR2 FRNRAP. The CDR3 sequence is CASEGVTYEQYF. In DNA form, the CDR3 reads TGTGCTAGTGAGGGGGTAACCTACGAGCAGTACTTC. Drawing the rest from reference TRBV12-5 and TRBJ2-7, the complete variable domain is DARVTQTPRHKVTEMGQEVTMRCQPILGHNTVFWYRQTMMQGLELLAYFRNRAPLDDSGMPKDRFSAEMPDATLATLKIQPSEPRDSAVYFCASEGVTYEQYFGPGTRLTVT.

The chain has TRBV5-6 and TRBJ1-4; TRBD1 might be the D (6 bases). Trimming cost V 5 bases and J 0 bases, with 17 bases left between them. CDR1 is SGHDT and CDR2 is YYEEEE in the germline V gene. This CDR3 spans 17 amino acids. The CDR3 spells CASSAEQGRATNEKLFF. CDR3 sequence (DNA): TGTGCCAGCAGTGCGGAACAGGGTCGGGCAACTAATGAAAAACTGTTTTTT.

In nucleotides, the CDR3 is TGTGCCAGCAGTTCCCCTAGCACAGATACGCAGTATTTT. Protein: CASSSPSTDTQYF. The rearrangement joins TRBV27 to TRBJ2-3; D is undetermined. Per the germline V gene, CDR1 is MNHEY and CDR2 is SMNVEV (reference sequence). Trimming pared 4 bases from V and 0 bases from J, leaving 5 bases between. The CDR3 has 13 residues.

This clone appeared a few times. The chain joins TRBV30 to TRBJ1-1, with a possible D match to TRBD1 (6 bases). Deletions cut 7 bases from V and 8 bases from J, with 14 bases between. The V gene's germline CDR1 is GTSNPN and CDR2 SVGIG (reference sequence). The CDR3 loop spans 11 amino acids. The CDR3 DNA follows: TGTGCCTTCCGGGGGGGCGGCGAAGCTTTCTTT. Translating gives CAFRGGGEAFF.

This chain uses TRBV5-4 with TRBJ1-1; 9 bases map to TRBD1. The CDR3 spans 15 residues. V dropped 0 bases and J dropped 1; count of bases not matched to a gene: 1. CDR1 is SGHNT and CDR2 is YYREEE in the germline V gene (reference sequence). Here the CDR3 reads CASSLEQGANTEAFF. Written as DNA, the CDR3 is TGTGCCAGCAGCTTGGAACAGGGGGCGAACACTGAAGCTTTCTTT.

CDR3 in amino acids: CASSQGTSGDNEQFF. In DNA, the CDR3 is TGTGCCAGCAGCCAAGGGACTAGCGGAGACAATGAGCAGTTCTTC. The chain is built from TRBV4-2 and TRBJ2-1; 10 bases agree with TRBD2. CDR3 size: 15 residues. Per the germline V gene, CDR1 is LGHNA and CDR2 is YNFKEQ. V gave up 1 base and J gave up 5 bases; unmatched junction bases: 2.

This clone was detected only a few times. The CDR3 bases are TGTGGCAGAGACAGGACCTCCTACGAGCAGTACTTC. Translation gives CGRDRTSYEQYF. This chain uses TRBV19 with TRBJ2-7, with a possible D match to TRBD1 (6 bases). The length of the CDR3 is 12 residues. CDR1 is LNHDA, CDR2 SQIVND, per germline (reference sequence). Filled out from reference TRBV19 and TRBJ2-7, the complete variable domain reads DGGITQSPKYLFRKEGQNVTLSCEQNLNHDAMYWYRQDPGQGLRLIYYSQIVNDFQKGDIAEGYSVSREKKESFPLTVTSAQKNPTAFYLCGRDRTSYEQYFGPGTRLTVT.

This chain joins TRBV29-1 and TRBJ1-2; D uncertain. The germline CDR1 and CDR2 sequences are SQVTM and ANQGSEA. This CDR3 comprises 10 residues. Trimming pared 5 bases from V and 6 bases from J, leaving 7 bases between. The CDR3 protein is CSVTSHGYTF. In DNA, the CDR3 is TGCAGCGTTACAAGTCATGGCTACACCTTC.

To note about this clone: The junction departs from germline at one end; a sequencing error may be responsible. J is TRBJ2-5 and V is TRBV7-8, with D tentatively TRBD2 (5 bases). Germline assignment: CDR1 SGHVS and CDR2 FQNEAQ. The CDR3 is 16 residues long. CDR3 DNA sequence: TGTGCCAGCAGTTTAGAAAGACTTCGGGATAAAGAGACCCAGTACTTC. Residues: CASSLERLRDKETQYF.

This chain connects TRBV7-9 to TRBJ1-3; the D gene is possibly TRBD1 (6 bases). V dropped 4 bases and J dropped 15 bases, with 13 bases sitting between them. The CDR3 sequence is 11 residues long. The germline V gene has CDR1 SEHNR and CDR2 FQNEAQ (reference sequence). This CDR3 reads CASSSTGTPYF. Here the CDR3 DNA reads TGTGCCAGCAGCTCTACCGGGACACCATATTTT.

The chain combines TRBV5-1 with TRBJ2-1; 8 bases fit TRBD2. J lost 8 bases, V lost 5 bases, and 6 bases had no gene match. There are 13 residues in the CDR3. Germline V gene lookup returns CDR1 SGHRS and CDR2 YFSETQ. In DNA form, the CDR3 reads TGCGCCAGCAGGTCCGGGACTAGAGATGAGCAGTTCTTC. The encoded protein is CASRSGTRDEQFF.

This clone came up a few times. J is TRBJ2-2 and V is TRBV2, with a weak D call TRBD1 (5 bases). The CDR3 consists of 15 residues. V was pared by 7 bases and J by 3 bases, with 15 bases between. Per the germline V gene, CDR1 is SNHLY and CDR2 is FYNNEI. The CDR3 reads CASKVTGSYTGELFF. CDR3 coding DNA: TGTGCCAGCAAGGTCACAGGTTCTTACACCGGGGAGCTGTTTTTT. Full variable domain (outside the CDR3, taken from reference TRBV2 and TRBJ2-2): EPEVTQTPSHQVTQMGQEVILRCVPISNHLYFYWYRQILGQKVEFLVSFYNNEISEKSEIFDDQFSVERPDGSNFTLKIRSTKLEDSAMYFCASKVTGSYTGELFFGEGSRLTVL.

This clone has a single count. CDR3 bases: TGTGCCAGCAGTGAAGAGAAGCCTCTGAACACCGGGGAGCTGTTTTTT. Residues: CASSEEKPLNTGELFF. The rearrangement links TRBV2 to TRBJ2-2, with D hard to call. The CDR3 length is 16 residues. V dropped 1 base and J dropped 1 base, with 10 bases sitting between them. Germline CDR1 and CDR2: SNHLY and FYNNEI.

This clone was counted a few times. The chain uses TRBV4-1 and TRBJ1-3; 8 bases are shared with TRBD1. The CDR3 contains 15 residues. CDR1 and CDR2 (germline): MGHRA, YSYEKL. The V segment lost 1 base and the J segment 9 bases; nucleotides outside the gene matches: 8. CDR3 nucleotide sequence: TGCGCCAGCAGCCAAGTTGACAGGGGAATTAGCACCATATATTTT. It yields the protein CASSQVDRGISTIYF.

This chain uses TRBV5-4 with TRBJ2-5; the match to TRBD2 covers 7 bases. The DNA end is a closer match to TRBJ2-7, so the J assignment may be wrong. This CDR3 has 14 amino acids. Germline V gene sequence: CDR1 SGHNT, CDR2 YYREEE (reference sequence). CDR3 region: CASRTGTKSGEQYF. As DNA, the CDR3 is TGTGCCAGCAGGACCGGGACTAAGAGTGGCGAGCAGTACTTC.

The V call is TRBV18, the J call TRBJ2-1; D not resolved. Germline values: CDR1 KGHSH, CDR2 LQKENI. Trimming took off 6 bases at V and 0 bases at J, with 12 bases between the two ends. This CDR3 is 15 amino acids long. The CDR3 is CASSPLSGSYNEQFF. Written as DNA, the CDR3 is TGTGCCAGCTCCCCCTTGAGTGGCTCCTACAATGAGCAGTTCTTC.

This rearrangement joins TRBV7-9 to TRBJ1-1, with TRBD1 identical over 8 bases. CDR1 and CDR2 from the germline V gene are SEHNR and FQNEAQ (reference sequence). There are 14 residues in the CDR3. J lost 4 bases, V lost 4 bases, and 5 bases had no gene match. The CDR3 coding sequence is TGTGCCAGCAGCTGGACAGGGAGGGGCACTGAAGCTTTCTTT. This sequence encodes CASSWTGRGTEAFF. Using reference TRBV7-9 and TRBJ1-1 for the parts outside the CDR3, the full variable domain is DTGVSQNPRHKITKRGQNVTFRCDPISEHNRLYWYRQTLGQGPEFLTYFQNEAQLEKSRLLSDRFSAERPKGSFSTLEIQRTEQGDSAMYLCASSWTGRGTEAFFGQGTRLTVV.

The sample holds one count of this clone. The V gene is TRBV13, the J gene TRBJ1-6, with D perhaps TRBD1 (5 bases). Trimming removed 3 bases at V and 11 bases at J, with 11 bases between. The CDR3 runs 13 residues. The germline V gene encodes CDR1 PRHDT and CDR2 FYEKMQ (reference sequence). The CDR3 bases are TGTGCCAGCAGCTTGGGGGGAAATACACCCCTCCACTTT. It encodes CASSLGGNTPLHF.

V and J are TRBV20-1 and TRBJ2-1, with D possibly being TRBD2 (6 bases). The CDR3 is made up of 11 amino acids. The germline V gene has CDR1 DFQATT and CDR2 SNEGSKA (reference sequence). The DNA of the CDR3 is TGCAGCGGGGGAGCCTACAATGAGCAGTTCTTC. Amino acid sequence: CSGGAYNEQFF.

Only a few counts were recorded for this clone. V and J are TRBV4-2 and TRBJ2-5, with TRBD1 as a possible D gene (5 bases). The CDR3 has 16 amino acids. V was pared by 4 bases and J by 4 bases, with 19 bases between. CDR1 is LGHNA and CDR2 is YNFKEQ in the germline V gene. The CDR3 nucleotides read TGTGCCAGCAGCCCAAGGCAGGGCAGGGCCGTAGAGACCCAGTACTTC. Protein sequence: CASSPRQGRAVETQYF.

V gene TRBV27 combines with J gene TRBJ2-3; 16 bases line up with TRBD2. Germline V gene data show CDR1 as MNHEY and CDR2 as SMNVEV (reference sequence). The V segment lost 5 bases and the J segment 1 base; nucleotides outside the gene matches: 12. This CDR3 has 20 residues. CDR3 coding DNA: TGTGCCAGCAGTATCCTAGGGACTAGCGGGAGGGCCGGGGGCACAGATACGCAGTATTTT. It specifies CASSILGTSGRAGGTDTQYF.

The V and J genes are TRBV15 and TRBJ1-3, with TRBD1 identical over 7 bases. The trim removed 5 bases at V and 0 bases at J, leaving 10 bases unmatched. Looked up from germline, CDR1 is LNHNV and CDR2 is YYDKDF (reference sequence). The CDR3 has 17 residues. CDR3 in amino acids: CATSVTGTDFSGNTIYF. The CDR3 bases are TGTGCCACCAGCGTAACCGGGACAGACTTCTCTGGAAACACCATATATTTT.

This clone has only a few counts. The rearrangement uses TRBV5-6 and TRBJ2-7; 12 positions match TRBD2. CDR1 is SGHDT and CDR2 is YYEEEE in the germline V gene. With 4 bases clipped from V and 6 bases from J, the junction kept 5 bases outside the gene matches. This CDR3 is built from 14 residues. CDR3 protein: CASSLLAGGSEQYF. CDR3 coding DNA: TGTGCCAGCAGCCTCCTAGCGGGAGGGTCCGAGCAGTACTTC.

The V gene is TRBV19, the J gene TRBJ1-5; 9 bases are shared with TRBD1. The CDR3 totals 15 residues. Germline CDR1 LNHDA, CDR2 SQIVND (reference sequence). V lost 1 base and J lost 10; bases outside the gene matches: 8. The CDR3 DNA sequence: TGTGCCAGTAGTATAGGTGGGACAGGGCTTCTACCCCAGCATTTT. This translates into CASSIGGTGLLPQHF.

The rearrangement joins TRBV6-5 to TRBJ1-2, with 9 nucleotides matching TRBD1. V trimming: 4 bases; J trimming: 1 base; junction bases outside the gene matches: 4. The germline CDR1 and CDR2 sequences are MNHEY and SVGAGI. This CDR3 region has 15 residues. DNA for the CDR3: TGTGCCAGCAGTTCACAGGGGGCGCATAACTATGGCTACACCTTC. It encodes CASSSQGAHNYGYTF.